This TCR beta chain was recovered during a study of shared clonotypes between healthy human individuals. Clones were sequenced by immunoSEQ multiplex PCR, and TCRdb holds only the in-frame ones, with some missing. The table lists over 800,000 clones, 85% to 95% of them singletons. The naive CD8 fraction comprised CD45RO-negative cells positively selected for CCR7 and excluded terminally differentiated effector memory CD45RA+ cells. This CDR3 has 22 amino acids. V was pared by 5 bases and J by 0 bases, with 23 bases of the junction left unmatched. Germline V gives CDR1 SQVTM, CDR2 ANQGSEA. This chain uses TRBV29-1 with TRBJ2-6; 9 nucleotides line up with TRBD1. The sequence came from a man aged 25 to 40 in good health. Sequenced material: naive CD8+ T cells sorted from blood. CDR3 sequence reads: CSVYSVLDRGRGHGSGANVLTF. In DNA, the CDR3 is TGCAGCGTTTACTCCGTCCTGGACAGGGGTAGGGGACACGGCTCTGGGGCCAACGTCCTGACTTTC.